This T cell receptor beta chain was found in a study of T cells in Graves' hyperthyroidism and ophthalmopathy (dated by TCRdb to about 2019). As for the study more broadly: Peripheral blood samples were taken at initial diagnosis, before any treatment was given. The study also compared thyroid tissue and blood T-cell repertoires from about six Graves' hyperthyroidism patients. The paper describes TCR Vbeta CDR3 sequencing of 120 to 150 peripheral blood samples, made up of around 41 ophthalmopathy patients, approximately 73 hyperthyroidism patients and 17 progressor patients. The 100 or so discovery patients were randomly split 7:3 into training and test sets. An independent validation cohort of fewer than 20 hyperthyroidism patients and about 16 patients who later progressed to ophthalmopathy tested prospective prediction of ophthalmopathy. After sampling, hyperthyroidism patients received methimazole starting at 30 mg daily, and ophthalmopathy patients received high-dose intravenous methylprednisolone. TCR V-J signatures able to tell the groups apart were searched for in a discovery cohort of 95 or so patients, of whom more than 40 had Graves' ophthalmopathy and roughly 58 had stable Graves' hyperthyroidism. What the study reported, not specific to this receptor: Most expanded thyroid clonotypes (frequency above 0.001) were also detected in blood, suggesting blood repertoires may reflect thyroid immune responses. A 13 V-J signature model separated ophthalmopathy from stable hyperthyroidism, with around 90% sensitivity and 81% to 83% specificity in cross-validation and 80%/75% in testing. Sample size was not statistically predetermined, and blinding of investigators to group allocation was not performed. In validation, the model predicted progression to ophthalmopathy a median of around six months before onset, with over 60% sensitivity and roughly 73% specificity.

Stable Graves' hyperthyroidism was defined as no progression to ophthalmopathy during 18 months of follow-up. Hyperthyroidism patients were newly diagnosed, had a disease duration of under 2 months, and were aged 18 to 65 years. The study excluded patients with uncontrolled infections, other autoimmune diseases, pregnancy or lactation. Diagnoses were based on clinical symptoms, serum thyroxine and TRAb, thyroid ultrasound and orbital computed tomography. PBMCs were separated from 7.5 to 10 ml of fresh peripheral blood using Ficoll-Paque density gradient centrifugation. Total RNA was extracted using Trizol reagent, and RNA quality was assessed on an Agilent 2100 Bioanalyzer. The TCR beta CDR3 regions were amplified from RNA transcripts. A first-round RT-PCR of the TCR CDR3 used the HTBI primer set with the Qiagen OneStep RT-PCR kit. The libraries were constructed in a second round of multiplex PCR and then size-selected and purified. The libraries were sequenced on an Illumina HiSeq2000 using paired-end 100 bp reads. Regarding the original processing steps: Raw data were processed with SOAPnuke, discarding reads with adapters, uncalled bases, mean Phred below 15, or no exact constant-primer or identifier match. High-quality paired reads were merged using COPE v1.2.5, and each unique nucleotide sequence was defined as a clonotype. MiTCR v1.1 was used to align clonotypes to the IMGT TRBV, TRBD and TRBJ reference segments. Only V-J combinations with frequency above 0.0001, covering about 99% of repertoires, were analysed. The TCS score was defined as the ratio of F50 (clonal expansion) to E x V (chaos), calculated using BLOSUM62-based TCRdist between CDR3 peptides within each V-J. Welch's t-statistics and random forest reduced approximately 520 V-J features to 13, which were used in a naive Bayes classifier (R e1071). The public reads were reanalyzed by TCRdb: fastp trimming at Q25, MiXCR alignment, in-frame beta chains only. Rows with a matching CDR3 protein are joined into one entry that keeps the most common DNA and genes. These V and J calls derive from TCRdb rather than the authors' analysis. A total of over 550,000 distinct CDR3 sequences appear in this sample, 16% of them only once. The ten biggest clones cover about 20% of the sample.

There are a few counts of this clonotype. The antigen it binds to is not known. The input lacks base qualities; no much larger clone sits a single base away. There are 13 amino acids in the CDR3, from cysteine to phenylalanine inclusive. The sequence is cut down to CDR3 DNA, 39 bases in frame from base 1. V and J are truncated by 3 bases and 3 bases respectively, leaving an intervening sequence of 6 bases. Per the germline V gene (reference sequence), LNHDA is the CDR1 and SQIVND is the CDR2. Sequencing was performed on blood. The chain employs TRBV19 and TRBJ2-1; confidence is insufficient to name the D gene. The clonotype was recovered from a woman between 18 and 29 years old with Graves' hyperthyroidism. The nucleotide sequence reads as follows: TGTGCCAGTAGTATTGGCCTCTACAATGAGCAGTTCTTC. Its protein product is CASSIGLYNEQFF.